A selection of T cell receptor beta chains follows, all from one sample in a study of Ad26.COV2.S vaccination and SARS-CoV-2 variants. Profiling relied on immunoSEQ multiplex PCR, and the TCRdb table lists in-frame clones only, not all of them. The sample carries approximately 340,000 clones, 85% recorded once. The material sequenced was peripheral blood, taken in a trial of Ad26.COV2.S vaccine versus placebo. The receptors come from a person between 18 and 59 years old who received the Ad26.COV2.S COVID-19 vaccine or a placebo. CDR3s include the opening cysteine and the closing phenylalanine or tryptophan. A D gene is named only where the DNA matches it firmly. Clone size is shown for a subset of rows, as once, few, many or a class of expanded clone.

size: few
V: TRBV30
J: TRBJ2-7
D: TRBD1
DNA: TGTGCCTGGGACCTTGGGACAGGGCAATCCTACGAGCAGTACTTC
CDR3: CAWDLGTGQSYEQYF

size: few
V: TRBV4-1
J: TRBJ2-2
D: TRBD1
DNA: TGCGCCAGCAGCCAAGCCGGGACAGGGAGCACCGGGGAGCTGTTTTTT
CDR3: CASSQAGTGSTGELFF

size: NA
V: TRBV19
J: TRBJ1-2
D: NA
DNA: TGTGCCAGTAGTATCGCCTCGGGCAGCGTAAATGGCTACACCTTC
CDR3: CASSIASGSVNGYTF

size: NA
V: TRBV6-6
J: TRBJ1-6
D: TRBD1
DNA: TGTGCCAGCAGCCCGTGGGTTCGGACAGGGTTTATAGTCTCCTATAATTCACCCCTCCACTTT
CDR3: CASSPWVRTGFIVSYNSPLHF

size: once
V: TRBV5-1
J: TRBJ2-1
D: NA
DNA: TGCGCCAGCAGCCCGAAGGCCAGCTCCTACAATGAGCAGTTCTTC
CDR3: CASSPKASSYNEQFF

size: NA
V: TRBV9
J: TRBJ1-3
D: NA
DNA: TGTGCCAGCAGCGTATATCCGGGCTCTGGAAACACCATATATTTT
CDR3: CASSVYPGSGNTIYF

size: NA
V: TRBV19
J: TRBJ2-5
D: TRBD1
DNA: TGTGCCAGTAGTATAGGGACAGGGGGTGAGGAGACCCAGTACTTC
CDR3: CASSIGTGGEETQYF

size: once
V: TRBV30
J: TRBJ1-1
D: TRBD1
DNA: TGTGCCTGGAGTAGGACAGGGGACACTGAAGCTTTCTTT
CDR3: CAWSRTGDTEAFF

size: few
V: TRBV5-1
J: TRBJ2-5
D: NA
DNA: TGCGCCAGCAGCTCCGGGACTTTCCGAGAGACCCAGTACTTC
CDR3: CASSSGTFRETQYF

size: NA
V: TRBV5-4
J: TRBJ2-3
D: NA
DNA: TGTGCCAGCAGCTCAAGCGGGTCGATCACAGATACGCAGTATTTT
CDR3: CASSSSGSITDTQYF

size: NA
V: TRBV7-6
J: TRBJ2-7
D: TRBD2
DNA: TGTGCCAGCAGCCGGACTAGCGGGAGGGCCTTCGAGCAGTACTTC
CDR3: CASSRTSGRAFEQYF

size: NA
V: TRBV19
J: TRBJ1-1
D: NA
DNA: TGTGCCAGTAGTATAGATATGGCAGAATCGGGCACTGAAGCTTTCTTT
CDR3: CASSIDMAESGTEAFF

size: NA
V: TRBV15
J: TRBJ2-5
D: NA
DNA: TGTGCCACCAGCGGCCAGGGGCCCCCGTCAGAGACCCAGTACTTC
CDR3: CATSGQGPPSETQYF